A selection of T cell receptor beta chains follows, all from one sample in a study of CDR3 diversity in severe acne. TCRdb reanalysed the PCR reads using MiXCR and keeps one entry per CDR3 protein. Counted here are tens of thousands of distinct CDR3 sequences, approximately 49% occurring once; the ten biggest clones make up roughly 10%. What was sequenced was blood. Receptors originate from a male donor with severe acne vulgaris. CDR3s include the opening cysteine and the closing phenylalanine or tryptophan. The order of the fields is CDR3 protein, CDR3 DNA, V gene, clone size, J gene, D gene. D genes are given only for firm matches. Size tells how often a clone was seen (once, few, many) or the class of an expanded clone, and some rows leave it out.

cdr3_aa: CSARGHGTSGTYYEQYF
cdr3_nt: TGCAGTGCTAGAGGACACGGGACTAGCGGGACTTACTACGAGCAGTACTTC
v_call: TRBV20-1
clone_size: many
j_call: TRBJ2-7
d_call: TRBD2

cdr3_aa: CASSIQGRNTGELFF
cdr3_nt: TGTGCCAGCAGCATACAGGGACGGAACACCGGGGAGCTGTTTTTT
v_call: TRBV28
clone_size: -
j_call: TRBJ2-2
d_call: -

cdr3_aa: CASTPRATSAQETQYF
cdr3_nt: TGTGCCAGCACACCTAGGGCGACTAGCGCTCAAGAGACCCAGTACTTC
v_call: TRBV2
clone_size: many
j_call: TRBJ2-5
d_call: TRBD2

cdr3_aa: CASSSRGGQANEQYF
cdr3_nt: TGTGCCAGCAGCTCCAGAGGGGGACAGGCGAACGAGCAGTACTTC
v_call: TRBV7-9
clone_size: -
j_call: TRBJ2-7
d_call: TRBD1

cdr3_aa: CASSLGIRLAGDDEQFF
cdr3_nt: TGCGCCAGCAGCTTGGGCATACGGCTAGCGGGGGACGATGAGCAGTTCTTC
v_call: TRBV5-1
clone_size: many
j_call: TRBJ2-1
d_call: TRBD2

cdr3_aa: CASSSGQPSSGNTVYF
cdr3_nt: TGTGCCAGCAGCTCCGGACAGCCGAGCTCTGGAAACACCGTATATTTT
v_call: TRBV5-4
clone_size: -
j_call: TRBJ1-3
d_call: -

cdr3_aa: CASRLAGTGGEAFF
cdr3_nt: TGTGCCAGCAGACTAGCCGGGACAGGGGGTGAAGCTTTCTTT
v_call: TRBV28
clone_size: -
j_call: TRBJ1-1
d_call: TRBD1

cdr3_aa: CASSHNREDTEAFF
cdr3_nt: TGTGCCAGCAGCCACAACAGGGAGGACACTGAAGCTTTCTTT
v_call: TRBV7-9
clone_size: -
j_call: TRBJ1-1
d_call: -

cdr3_aa: CASSDRLAGVQETQYF
cdr3_nt: TGTGCCAGCAGCGACCGACTAGCGGGAGTTCAAGAGACCCAGTACTTC
v_call: TRBV7-3
clone_size: -
j_call: TRBJ2-5
d_call: TRBD2

cdr3_aa: CSAKLAGVYEQFF
cdr3_nt: TGCAGTGCAAAACTAGCGGGAGTCTATGAGCAGTTCTTC
v_call: TRBV20-1
clone_size: few
j_call: TRBJ2-1
d_call: TRBD2

cdr3_aa: CASRRLAQPQHF
cdr3_nt: TGTGCCAGCAGGCGACTGGCTCAGCCCCAGCATTTT
v_call: TRBV6-2/TRBV6-3
clone_size: -
j_call: TRBJ1-5
d_call: -

cdr3_aa: CASGRLAGGLNEQFF
cdr3_nt: TGTGCCAGCGGCCGACTAGCGGGGGGGCTAAATGAGCAGTTCTTC
v_call: TRBV3-1
clone_size: -
j_call: TRBJ2-1
d_call: TRBD2

cdr3_aa: CASSVGRGSYEQYF
cdr3_nt: TGTGCCAGCAGCGTCGGCAGAGGCTCCTACGAGCAGTACTTC
v_call: TRBV7-6
clone_size: -
j_call: TRBJ2-7
d_call: -

cdr3_aa: CASSGYGPRSGYTF
cdr3_nt: TGTGCCAGCAGCGGGTACGGACCCCGCTCTGGCTACACCTTC
v_call: TRBV5-6
clone_size: -
j_call: TRBJ1-2
d_call: -

cdr3_aa: CASKGGLYEQYF
cdr3_nt: TGTGCCAGCAAGGGGGGCCTCTACGAGCAGTACTTC
v_call: TRBV7-2
clone_size: once
j_call: TRBJ2-7
d_call: -

cdr3_aa: CASRHTSGGSYEQYF
cdr3_nt: TGTGCCAGCAGGCACACTAGCGGTGGGTCCTACGAGCAGTACTTC
v_call: TRBV6-1
clone_size: many
j_call: TRBJ2-7
d_call: TRBD2

cdr3_aa: CSARDPQGAGEQYF
cdr3_nt: TGCAGTGCTAGAGATCCCCAGGGGGCGGGAGAGCAGTACTTC
v_call: TRBV20-1
clone_size: -
j_call: TRBJ2-7
d_call: TRBD1

cdr3_aa: CASSQATGTGSYEQYF
cdr3_nt: TGCGCCAGCAGCCAAGCCACCGGGACAGGCTCCTACGAGCAGTACTTC
v_call: TRBV4-1
clone_size: many
j_call: TRBJ2-7
d_call: TRBD1

cdr3_aa: CASSFAEIETQYF
cdr3_nt: TGTGCCAGCAGTTTTGCGGAAATTGAGACCCAGTACTTC
v_call: TRBV12-3/TRBV12-4
clone_size: many
j_call: TRBJ2-5
d_call: -

cdr3_aa: CASSLDGQGREKLFF
cdr3_nt: TGTGCCAGCAGCTTAGATGGACAGGGTAGGGAAAAACTGTTTTTT
v_call: TRBV7-3
clone_size: -
j_call: TRBJ1-4
d_call: TRBD1

cdr3_aa: CAIVQGSTNEKLFF
cdr3_nt: TGTGCCATAGTACAGGGTTCAACTAATGAAAAACTGTTTTTT
v_call: TRBV7-9
clone_size: -
j_call: TRBJ1-4
d_call: -

cdr3_aa: CASSPQQSSYEQYF
cdr3_nt: TGTGCCAGCAGCCCACAACAGAGCTCCTACGAGCAGTACTTC
v_call: TRBV9
clone_size: medium-sized
j_call: TRBJ2-7
d_call: -

cdr3_aa: CARPGQGAKTQYF
cdr3_nt: TGTGCCAGACCGGGACAGGGGGCGAAGACCCAGTACTTC
v_call: TRBV6-1
clone_size: many
j_call: TRBJ2-5
d_call: TRBD1

cdr3_aa: CASSEYEGRNTGELFF
cdr3_nt: TGTGCCAGCAGTGAATATGAGGGGAGGAACACCGGGGAGCTGTTTTTT
v_call: TRBV25-1
clone_size: -
j_call: TRBJ2-2
d_call: -

cdr3_aa: CGSIGGGDSPLHF
cdr3_nt: TGTGGCAGCATCGGGGGTGGGGATTCACCCCTCCACTTT
v_call: TRBV2
clone_size: -
j_call: TRBJ1-6
d_call: -

cdr3_aa: CSVLGATTNYGYTF
cdr3_nt: TGCAGCGTCCTCGGCGCCACTACTAACTATGGCTACACCTTC
v_call: TRBV29-1
clone_size: few
j_call: TRBJ1-2
d_call: -

cdr3_aa: CASSAGLGGYGYTF
cdr3_nt: TGTGCCAGCAGTGCGGGTCTAGGAGGCTATGGCTACACCTTC
v_call: TRBV25-1
clone_size: -
j_call: TRBJ1-2
d_call: -

cdr3_aa: CACSEETGQETQYF
cdr3_nt: TGTGCCTGCAGTGAGGAGACAGGACAAGAGACCCAGTACTTC
v_call: TRBV2
clone_size: once
j_call: TRBJ2-5
d_call: -

cdr3_aa: CASSDGRFGDQPQHF
cdr3_nt: TGTGCCAGCAGTGACGGAAGGTTCGGGGATCAGCCCCAGCATTTT
v_call: TRBV25-1
clone_size: -
j_call: TRBJ1-5
d_call: -

cdr3_aa: CASSLEGASEAFF
cdr3_nt: TGCGCCAGCAGCTTAGAGGGGGCAAGTGAAGCTTTCTTT
v_call: TRBV5-1
clone_size: many
j_call: TRBJ1-1
d_call: TRBD1

cdr3_aa: CASSLAAGGNEKLFF
cdr3_nt: TGCGCCAGCAGCTTGGCGGCTGGGGGGAATGAAAAACTGTTTTTT
v_call: TRBV5-1
clone_size: -
j_call: TRBJ1-4
d_call: -

cdr3_aa: CASSLELSGPYEQYF
cdr3_nt: TGTGCCAGCAGCTTAGAGCTTAGCGGGCCATACGAGCAGTACTTC
v_call: TRBV11-3
clone_size: many
j_call: TRBJ2-7
d_call: TRBD2

cdr3_aa: CASSLDRGDQPQHF
cdr3_nt: TGTGCCAGCAGCCTCGACAGGGGCGATCAGCCCCAGCATTTT
v_call: TRBV7-6
clone_size: medium-sized
j_call: TRBJ1-5
d_call: TRBD1

cdr3_aa: CASSYGAGALANYGYTF
cdr3_nt: TGTGCCAGCAGTTACGGGGCAGGGGCTCTCGCTAACTATGGCTACACCTTC
v_call: TRBV6-5
clone_size: -
j_call: TRBJ1-2
d_call: -

cdr3_aa: CASSPGSTDTQYF
cdr3_nt: TGCGCCAGCAGCCCCGGGAGCACAGATACGCAGTATTTT
v_call: TRBV5-1
clone_size: many
j_call: TRBJ2-3
d_call: -

cdr3_aa: CASSEETSGNHEQYF
cdr3_nt: TGCGCCAGCAGTGAGGAAACTAGCGGGAACCACGAGCAGTACTTC
v_call: TRBV10-1
clone_size: -
j_call: TRBJ2-7
d_call: TRBD2

cdr3_aa: CAISEYRGSPEAFF
cdr3_nt: TGTGCCATCAGTGAGTATAGAGGGTCCCCTGAAGCTTTCTTT
v_call: TRBV10-3
clone_size: -
j_call: TRBJ1-1
d_call: -

cdr3_aa: CASSHYRTTMNTEAFF
cdr3_nt: TGTGCCAGCAGCCACTACAGGACTACGATGAACACTGAAGCTTTCTTT
v_call: TRBV14
clone_size: -
j_call: TRBJ1-1
d_call: -

cdr3_aa: CASSETPGGGHGYTF
cdr3_nt: TGTGCCAGCAGCGAGACACCAGGGGGGGGTCATGGCTACACCTTC
v_call: TRBV9
clone_size: -
j_call: TRBJ1-2
d_call: TRBD1

cdr3_aa: CASSQDAAEPSYEQYF
cdr3_nt: TGTGCCAGCAGCCAAGATGCCGCTGAACCTTCCTACGAGCAGTACTTC
v_call: TRBV4-2
clone_size: -
j_call: TRBJ2-7
d_call: -

cdr3_aa: CAIKAGTDYGYTF
cdr3_nt: TGTGCCATCAAGGCCGGAACTGACTATGGCTACACCTTC
v_call: TRBV10-3
clone_size: -
j_call: TRBJ1-2
d_call: -

cdr3_aa: CAISESSRTEEAFF
cdr3_nt: TGTGCCATCAGTGAGTCCTCCAGGACGGAGGAAGCTTTCTTT
v_call: TRBV10-3
clone_size: -
j_call: TRBJ1-1
d_call: -

cdr3_aa: CASSFDSGSYEQYF
cdr3_nt: TGTGCCAGCAGCTTCGATAGCGGCTCCTACGAGCAGTACTTC
v_call: TRBV7-9
clone_size: few
j_call: TRBJ2-7
d_call: -

cdr3_aa: CASSETHSEAFF
cdr3_nt: TGTGCCAGCAGTGAAACCCACAGTGAAGCTTTCTTT
v_call: TRBV28
clone_size: -
j_call: TRBJ1-1
d_call: -

cdr3_aa: CASSQVLEGALDTEAFF
cdr3_nt: TGTGCCAGCAGCCAAGTACTTGAAGGGGCGCTGGACACTGAAGCTTTCTTT
v_call: TRBV4-2
clone_size: -
j_call: TRBJ1-1
d_call: -

cdr3_aa: CASRPIRGTGVLEQYF
cdr3_nt: TGTGCCAGCAGACCAATACGGGGGACGGGAGTCCTCGAGCAGTACTTC
v_call: TRBV11-2
clone_size: many
j_call: TRBJ2-7
d_call: -

cdr3_aa: CSVESETQYF
cdr3_nt: TGCAGCGTCGAGAGTGAGACCCAGTACTTC
v_call: TRBV29-1
clone_size: few
j_call: TRBJ2-5
d_call: -

cdr3_aa: CASSRDRGESGYTF
cdr3_nt: TGTGCCAGCAGCCGGGACAGGGGGGAGAGTGGCTACACCTTC
v_call: TRBV12-3/TRBV12-4
clone_size: -
j_call: TRBJ1-2
d_call: TRBD1

cdr3_aa: CATSDSRYGYTF
cdr3_nt: TGTGCCACCAGTGACTCAAGGTATGGCTACACCTTC
v_call: TRBV24-1
clone_size: -
j_call: TRBJ1-2
d_call: -